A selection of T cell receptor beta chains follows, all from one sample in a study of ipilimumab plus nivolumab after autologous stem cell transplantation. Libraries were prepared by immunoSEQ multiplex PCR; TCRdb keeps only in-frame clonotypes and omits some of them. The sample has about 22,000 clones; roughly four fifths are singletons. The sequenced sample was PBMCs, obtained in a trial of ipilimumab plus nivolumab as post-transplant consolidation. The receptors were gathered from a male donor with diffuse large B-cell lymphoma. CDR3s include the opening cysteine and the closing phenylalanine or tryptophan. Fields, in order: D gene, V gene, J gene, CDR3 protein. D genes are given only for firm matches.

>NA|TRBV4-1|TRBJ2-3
CASSQGSHTDTQYF
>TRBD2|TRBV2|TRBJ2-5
CASLSPLAGFQETQYF
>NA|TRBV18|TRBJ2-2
CASSLQRRGPGNTGELFF
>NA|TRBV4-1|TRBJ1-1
CASSRGGILEAFF
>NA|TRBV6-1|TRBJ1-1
CASSSSRRSEAFF
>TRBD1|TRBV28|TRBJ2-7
CASSSPGTGIHEQYF
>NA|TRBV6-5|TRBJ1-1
CASSSPNGAGTEAFF
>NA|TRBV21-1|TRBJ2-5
CASSKRDRTWEQYF
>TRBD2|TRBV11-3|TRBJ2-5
CASSTAREGETQYF
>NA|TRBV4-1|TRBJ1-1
CASSQDRDIEAFF
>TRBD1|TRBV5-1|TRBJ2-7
CASSWIGQGSDEQYF
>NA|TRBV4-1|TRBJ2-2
CASSQYPSTGELFF
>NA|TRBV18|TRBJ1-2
CASSPTGQYGYTF
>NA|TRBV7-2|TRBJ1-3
CASSLQSSGNTIYF
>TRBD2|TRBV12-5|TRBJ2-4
CASGSGLAGRRIGNIQYF
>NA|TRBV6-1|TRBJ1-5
CASSEALEGIPQHF
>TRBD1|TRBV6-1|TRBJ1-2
CASRLQGDYYGYTF
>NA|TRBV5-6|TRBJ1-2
CASSLRGLVAGYTF
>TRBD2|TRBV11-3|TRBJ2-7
CASSLIREGEQYF
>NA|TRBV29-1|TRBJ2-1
CSVAPGRDLSYNEQFF
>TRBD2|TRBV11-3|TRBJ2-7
CASSSPGASGGFYEQYF
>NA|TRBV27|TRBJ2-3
CASSSVGGPTDTQYF
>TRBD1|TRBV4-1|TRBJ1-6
CASSQDLTGGNSPLHF
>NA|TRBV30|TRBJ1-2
CAWSVGPGGYTF
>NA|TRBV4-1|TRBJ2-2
CASSQLSGELFF
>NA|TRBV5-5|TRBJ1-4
CASSSSRGGFFEKLFF
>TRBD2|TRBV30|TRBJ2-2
CAWSASGTSEAGELFF
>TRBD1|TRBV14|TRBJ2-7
CASSLVAGGSYEQYF
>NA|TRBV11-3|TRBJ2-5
CASSERPGQETQYF
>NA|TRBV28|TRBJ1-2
CASSLADPGGGGYTF
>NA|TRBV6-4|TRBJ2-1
CASSDVWGNEQFF
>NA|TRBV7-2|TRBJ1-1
CASSLGRWMNTEAFF
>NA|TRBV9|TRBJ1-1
CASSVYAGAGNTEAFF
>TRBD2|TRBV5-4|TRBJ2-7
CASSPGGEQYF
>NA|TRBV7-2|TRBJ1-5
CASRKTQGSPQHF
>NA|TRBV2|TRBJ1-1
CASSEAVFHEGAFF
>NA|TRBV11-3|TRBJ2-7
CASSLEIHYEQYF
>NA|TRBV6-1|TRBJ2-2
CASILNMGDTGELFF
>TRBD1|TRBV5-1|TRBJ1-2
CASSTGDRGIGYTF
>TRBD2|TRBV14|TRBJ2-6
CASSPLASGASSGANVLTF
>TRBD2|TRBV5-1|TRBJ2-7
CASSLTSGGYYEQYF
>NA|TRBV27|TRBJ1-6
CASSRSANSPLHF
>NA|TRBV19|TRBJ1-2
CASSFLGNYGYTF